The 6 T cell receptor beta chains listed next were all sequenced from one sample in a study of Ad26.COV2.S vaccination and SARS-CoV-2 variants. Profiled with immunoSEQ multiplex PCR; TCRdb holds only in-frame clones, not every one. The sample carries around 320,000 clones, roughly 80% recorded once. Sample treatment: roughly 18 received Ad26.COV2.S at low or high dose, single or two shots; five or six received placebo; per-sample allocation not given. The samples were gathered on day 63 after the first injection of vaccine or placebo. This material consisted of peripheral blood, taken in a trial of Ad26.COV2.S vaccine versus placebo. These TCRs come from a person between 18 and 60 years old who received the Ad26.COV2.S COVID-19 vaccine or a placebo.

The rearrangement uses TRBV4-2 and TRBJ2-3; no firm D call. Germline-derived CDR1 and CDR2 are LGHNA and YNFKEQ. Deletions cut 0 bases from V and 7 bases from J, with 5 bases between. The CDR3 is made up of 12 amino acids. The CDR3 DNA reads TGTGCCAGCAGCCAAGACTGGAATACGCAGTATTTT. Amino acid sequence: CASSQDWNTQYF.

V and J are TRBV7-2 and TRBJ2-4; the D gene is possibly TRBD1 (6 bases). The germline V gene has CDR1 SGHTA and CDR2 FQGNSA. The CDR3 has 14 amino acids. V lost 4 bases to trimming and J lost 1 base, with 8 bases between them. The CDR3 coding sequence is TGTGCCAGCAGCTCAGGGGTGGCCAAAAACATTCAGTACTTC. Its translation: CASSSGVAKNIQYF.

The V and J genes are TRBV6-5 and TRBJ1-2; D may be TRBD1 (5 bases). CDR3 size: 14 residues. CDR1 is MNHEY and CDR2 is SVGAGI in the germline V gene. The V and J ends lost 7 bases and 4 bases respectively, with 16 bases between them. The CDR3 is CASIGTGKGYGYTF. CDR3 nucleotide sequence: TGTGCCAGCATAGGAACAGGAAAGGGCTATGGCTACACCTTC.

This clone was counted a single time. The chain employs TRBV2 and TRBJ2-7, with a tentative D call TRBD2 (6 bases). Trimming removed 4 bases at V and 3 bases at J, with 10 bases between. The length of the CDR3 is 13 residues. The germline V gene encodes CDR1 SNHLY and CDR2 FYNNEI. CDR3 residues: CASSATSFYEQYF. The CDR3 nucleotides read TGTGCCAGCAGTGCGACTAGTTTCTACGAGCAGTACTTC.

The chain carries TRBV19 and TRBJ2-1; the match to TRBD2 covers 13 bases. Germline CDR1 is LNHDA and CDR2 is SQIVND (reference sequence). Trimming at V came to 2 bases and at J to 4 bases, leaving 2 bases not matched to a gene. CDR3 length equals 16 residues. CDR3 protein: CASSITSGGVYNEQFF. Written as DNA, the CDR3 is TGTGCCAGTAGTATAACTAGCGGGGGGGTTTACAATGAGCAGTTCTTC. Together with reference TRBV19 and TRBJ2-1, the CDR3 gives the full variable domain: DGGITQSPKYLFRKEGQNVTLSCEQNLNHDAMYWYRQDPGQGLRLIYYSQIVNDFQKGDIAEGYSVSREKKESFPLTVTSAQKNPTAFYLCASSITSGGVYNEQFFGPGTRLTVL.

This clone occurred a few times. The chain recombines TRBV2 with TRBJ2-7, with no clear D. Germline CDR1 and CDR2: SNHLY and FYNNEI. The CDR3 is 13 residues long. Trimming took 3 bases from V and 3 from J, leaving 9 bases between them. The CDR3 spells CASSDERNYEQYF. CDR3 coding DNA: TGTGCCAGCAGTGACGAACGGAACTACGAGCAGTACTTC.